Below are 32 T cell receptor beta chains sequenced from a single sample in a study of CD8+ T cells in alopecia areata. RNA was isolated and reverse transcribed to cDNA, the sequencing template. The method was immunoSEQ multiplex PCR; TCRdb's version includes in-frame clones alone and lacks a portion of them. This table holds approximately 200,000 clones, 50% to 60% found once. Indicated treatment: oral pan-JAK inhibitor, 5-10 mg twice daily. The sequencing here drew on CD4+ T cells sorted from blood, taken at week 4, from a patient treated with tofacitinib. These receptors were collected from a human donor with alopecia areata.

This clone was counted a few times. The rearrangement links TRBV6-1 to TRBJ1-4; D is undetermined. Looked up from germline, CDR1 is MNHNS and CDR2 is SASEGT. This CDR3 region has 14 residues. V was clipped by 6 bases and J by 8 bases, with 16 bases between them. CDR3 amino acids: CASRVDGFGEKLFF. As DNA, the CDR3 is TGTGCCAGCAGGGTGGACGGGTTTGGGGAAAAACTGTTTTTT.

This clone was seen only once. V gene TRBV30 combines with J gene TRBJ1-6; 8 bases are a match to TRBD1. J gave up 8 bases and V 2 bases, and 17 bases lay outside the gene matches. Germline CDR1 is GTSNPN and CDR2 is SVGIG (reference sequence). The CDR3 is made up of 18 amino acids. The CDR3 sequence: CAWSFTGIQGELYSPLHF. CDR3 in DNA: TGTGCCTGGAGTTTTACTGGAATACAGGGGGAACTCTATTCACCCCTCCACTTT.

The CDR3 coding sequence is TGTGCCAGCAGCTTGGATTCAGGAACCTACGAGCAGTACTTC. This codes for CASSLDSGTYEQYF. The rearrangement joins TRBV5-4 to TRBJ2-7; D is undetermined. CDR1 and CDR2 from the germline V gene are SGHNT and YYREEE (reference sequence). This CDR3 comprises 14 residues. Trimming stripped 0 bases from V and 2 bases from J, with 9 bases between.

This clone was seen only once. The chain combines TRBV30 with TRBJ1-1; D is unclear. This CDR3 has 13 amino acids. CDR1 is GTSNPN, CDR2 SVGIG, per germline (reference sequence). The V end lost 1 base, the J end lost 2 bases, and 8 bases lay between the germline ends. CDR3 region: CAWSARANTEAFF. The DNA of the CDR3 is TGTGCCTGGAGTGCCCGGGCCAACACTGAAGCTTTCTTT.

The V gene is TRBV7-3, the J gene TRBJ1-6; no reliable D call. Germline values: CDR1 SGHTA, CDR2 FQGTGA. This CDR3 region has 15 residues. V was shortened by 2 bases and J by 8 bases, with 13 bases between the two germline ends. CDR3 sequence: CASSLGPLEYSPLHF. Here the CDR3 DNA reads TGTGCCAGCAGCTTAGGACCCTTAGAGTATTCACCCCTCCACTTT.

This clone was found a few times. The CDR3 DNA reads as TGTGCCAGCAGGATTAAATTGGGGCCTGGAAACACCATATATTTT. Residues: CASRIKLGPGNTIYF. The genes are TRBV7-9 and TRBJ1-3, with D perhaps TRBD1 (5 bases). CDR3 length equals 15 residues. The ends were cut back, 6 bases at V and 2 bases at J, with 14 bases in the middle. The germline gives CDR1 SEHNR, CDR2 FQNEAQ (reference sequence).

This chain connects TRBV29-1 to TRBJ2-1; TRBD1 might be the D (6 bases). From germline, CDR1 is SQVTM and CDR2 ANQGSEA. The ends were cut back, 7 bases at V and 12 bases at J, with 16 bases in the middle. This CDR3 region has 11 residues. The CDR3 DNA reads as TGCAGCGCCGTTCAAGGGGGTGGGCAGTTCTTC. It is translated as CSAVQGGGQFF.

This clone showed up just a few times. This chain links TRBV19 with TRBJ1-5; a possible D gene is TRBD1 (5 bases). The V end lost 3 bases, the J end lost 5 bases, and 14 bases lay between the germline ends. Germline V gives CDR1 LNHDA, CDR2 SQIVND (reference sequence). The CDR3 has 15 amino acids. The CDR3 region is CASSMGPRADQPQHF. CDR3 nucleotides: TGTGCCAGTAGTATGGGGCCGCGGGCCGATCAGCCCCAGCATTTT.

This clone has only a few counts. The chain uses TRBV14 and TRBJ2-7, with 8 positions matching TRBD2. This CDR3 has 18 amino acids. Germline values: CDR1 SGHDN, CDR2 FVKESK. The V and J ends lost 6 bases and 2 bases, in that order; junction bases with no gene match: 18. In DNA, the CDR3 is TGTGCCAGCAGTCCGGCAAGCGGGGGCCCCATCGATCCCTACGAGCAGTACTTC. This codes for CASSPASGGPIDPYEQYF.

The chain recombines TRBV2 with TRBJ2-1, with 12 bases identical to TRBD2. Trimming at V came to 7 bases and at J to 7 bases, leaving 11 bases not matched to a gene. Per germline, CDR1 SNHLY and CDR2 FYNNEI. This CDR3 has 16 residues. CDR3: CASTRLAGVGENEQFF. CDR3 nucleotides: TGTGCCAGCACCAGACTAGCGGGGGTTGGCGAGAATGAGCAGTTCTTC.

V gene TRBV4-2 combines with J gene TRBJ1-1; no definite D call. The germline CDR1 and CDR2 sequences are LGHNA and YNFKEQ. The CDR3 is 14 residues long. Trimming stripped 4 bases from V and 1 base from J, with 10 bases between. CDR3 bases: TGTGCCAGCAGCCTCATCGGTAAGAACACTGAAGCTTTCTTT. It codes for CASSLIGKNTEAFF.

V is TRBV29-1 and J is TRBJ2-2; D unresolved. Germline V CDR1 and CDR2: SQVTM, ANQGSEA. The CDR3 is made up of 15 amino acids. Trimming stripped 3 bases from V and 4 bases from J, with 15 bases between. The CDR3 reads CSVDLGNTGTGELFF. The CDR3 nucleotides read TGCAGCGTTGACCTAGGGAACACCGGCACCGGGGAGCTGTTTTTT.

Many counts were recorded for this clone. The V gene is TRBV13, the J gene TRBJ2-5, with 13 bases aligning to TRBD2. J lost 2 bases, V lost 4 bases, and 7 bases had no gene match. CDR3 length equals 17 residues. The germline gives CDR1 PRHDT, CDR2 FYEKMQ (reference sequence). The CDR3 sequence: CASSSSVLAGGQETQYF. CDR3 in DNA: TGTGCCAGCAGCTCATCCGTACTAGCGGGGGGGCAAGAGACCCAGTACTTC. Using reference TRBV13 and TRBJ2-5 for the parts outside the CDR3, the full variable domain is AAGVIQSPRHLIKEKRETATLKCYPIPRHDTVYWYQQGPGQDPQFLISFYEKMQSDKGSIPDRFSAQQFSDYHSELNMSSLELGDSALYFCASSSSVLAGGQETQYFGPGTRLLVL.

The CDR3 here is CASSFRRPYGYTF. CDR3 nucleotide sequence: TGTGCCAGCAGTTTCCGACGCCCCTATGGCTACACCTTC. The chain couples TRBV6-5 to TRBJ1-2; D gene unclear. CDR1 is MNHEY and CDR2 is SVGAGI in the germline V gene. The V end lost 4 bases, the J end lost 4 bases, and 10 bases lay between the germline ends. CDR3 size: 13 residues.

This clone appeared a single time. Mismatch with germline at one junction end may stem from a read error. This rearrangement joins TRBV4-1 to TRBJ1-2; D call uncertain. The CDR3 is 11 residues long. Looked up from germline, CDR1 is MGHRA and CDR2 is YSYEKL. CDR3 in amino acids: CASSDRYGYTF. The CDR3 region has the DNA TGTGCCAGCAGTGACCGCTATGGCTACACCTTC.

The chain couples TRBV29-1 to TRBJ1-1; D perhaps matches TRBD1 (5 bases). Germline V gives CDR1 SQVTM, CDR2 ANQGSEA. This CDR3 region has 13 residues. V lost 4 bases and J lost 4, with 13 bases in between. CDR3 coding DNA: TGCAGCGTTGGCCGGGGCGAGAGCACTGAAGCTTTCTTT. Encoded protein: CSVGRGESTEAFF. Together with reference TRBV29-1 and TRBJ1-1, the CDR3 gives the full variable domain: SAVISQKPSRDICQRGTSLTIQCQVDSQVTMMFWYRQQPGQSLTLIATANQGSEATYESGFVIDKFPISRPNLTFSTLTVSNMSPEDSSIYLCSVGRGESTEAFFGQGTRLTVV.

The rearrangement links TRBV29-1 to TRBJ1-4; a weak D match, TRBD1 (5 bases). The CDR3 sequence is 15 residues long. Trimming pared 6 bases from V and 8 bases from J, leaving 22 bases between. Germline CDR1 and CDR2: SQVTM and ANQGSEA. CDR3 sequence: CSVVGWTGAGEKLFF. Here the CDR3 DNA reads TGCAGCGTCGTCGGGTGGACCGGGGCCGGGGAAAAACTGTTTTTT.

This chain connects TRBV5-6 to TRBJ2-5, with 10 nucleotides matching TRBD2. The CDR3 is 15 amino acids. V shed 1 base, J shed 1 base, and the junction held 1 base outside the gene matches. The V gene's germline CDR1 is SGHDT and CDR2 YYEEEE. The CDR3 here is CASSLTSGIQETQYF. The CDR3 bases are TGTGCCAGCAGCTTGACTAGCGGGATCCAAGAGACCCAGTACTTC.

The rearrangement uses TRBV7-9 and TRBJ2-7; D assignment may be TRBD1 or TRBD2 (5 bases each). The CDR3 is 14 amino acids. V lost 4 bases and J lost 3, with 13 bases in between. Germline assignment: CDR1 SEHNR and CDR2 FQNEAQ (reference sequence). The CDR3 bases are TGTGCCAGCAGCTGGGACGGTGGTATCTACGAGCAGTACTTC. This gives the protein CASSWDGGIYEQYF.

V gene TRBV4-3 combines with J gene TRBJ2-5, with a tentative D call TRBD2 (5 bases). Germline CDR1 LGHNA, CDR2 YSLEER. There are 15 residues in the CDR3. Trimming shortened V by 0 bases and J by 4 bases, and 12 bases separated the two germline ends. The CDR3 region is CASSQDGTRRETQYF. The DNA of the CDR3 is TGCGCCAGCAGCCAAGATGGAACTAGGCGAGAGACCCAGTACTTC.

The CDR3: CAWIGQGANYGYTF. CDR3 sequence (DNA): TGTGCCTGGATTGGACAGGGGGCGAACTATGGCTACACCTTC. This chain uses TRBV30 with TRBJ1-2; 11 bases match TRBD1. Trimming took 4 bases from V and 2 from J; bases not matched to a gene: 3. Germline V gene sequence: CDR1 GTSNPN, CDR2 SVGIG (reference sequence). CDR3 size: 14 residues.

V is TRBV5-4 and J is TRBJ2-1, with TRBD2 as a possible D gene (5 bases). CDR3 size: 13 residues. Trimming cost V 4 bases and J 12 bases, with 17 bases left between them. CDR1 and CDR2 from the germline V gene are SGHNT and YYREEE (reference sequence). The CDR3 bases are TGTGCCAGCAGCGCGTCGAGGGCACGGGCGCAGTTCTTC. Translating it yields CASSASRARAQFF.

The V and J genes are TRBV30 and TRBJ1-6; tentatively, D is TRBD1 (5 bases). Trimming left V 3 bases short and J 5 bases short, with 14 bases between. Germline CDR1 GTSNPN, CDR2 SVGIG (reference sequence). This CDR3 spans 15 amino acids. The CDR3 loop reads CAWSARGRDNSPLHF. DNA of the CDR3: TGTGCCTGGAGCGCTCGGGGACGGGATAATTCACCCCTCCACTTT.

V gene TRBV28 combines with J gene TRBJ2-1, with D perhaps TRBD1 (5 bases). Trimming took 4 bases from V and 5 from J, leaving 9 bases between them. This CDR3 region has 13 residues. From germline, CDR1 is MDHEN and CDR2 SYDVKM. CDR3 loop: CASSSGHNNEQFF. DNA of the CDR3: TGTGCCAGCAGTTCAGGACACAACAATGAGCAGTTCTTC.

The V gene is TRBV25-1, the J gene TRBJ1-4; D gene unclear. CDR1 is MGHDK, CDR2 SYGVNS, per germline. Trimming took 3 bases from V and 12 from J, leaving 17 bases between them. The length of the CDR3 is 14 residues. The CDR3 DNA follows: TGTGCCAGCAGTGAGAACGGGCCCCCCACCCAACTGTTTTTT. Its protein product is CASSENGPPTQLFF.

A few counts support this clone. The rearrangement uses TRBV30 and TRBJ2-1; D is uncertain. Trimming pared 0 bases from V and 6 bases from J, leaving 12 bases between. The germline V gene encodes CDR1 GTSNPN and CDR2 SVGIG (reference sequence). CDR3 length: 14 residues. CDR3 bases: TGTGCCTGGAGTGTAAGTTGGTCTAGCAATGAGCAGTTCTTC. This translates into CAWSVSWSSNEQFF.

This clone was observed once. The chain uses TRBV2 and TRBJ1-1; D remains ambiguous. This CDR3 contains 13 residues. Germline loops: CDR1 SNHLY, CDR2 FYNNEI. V was pared by 4 bases and J by 3 bases, with 9 bases between. Here the CDR3 DNA reads TGTGCCAGCAGTGCGGCACGTTACACTGAAGCTTTCTTT. Translation: CASSAARYTEAFF.

The chain couples TRBV30 to TRBJ1-2; 7 nucleotides line up with TRBD1. The CDR3 runs 13 residues. The germline gives CDR1 GTSNPN, CDR2 SVGIG (reference sequence). Losses at the gene ends were 4 bases for V and 8 bases for J; bases not matched to a gene: 10. CDR3 residues: CAWNPGTVGGYTF. The CDR3 nucleotides read TGTGCCTGGAACCCGGGGACAGTCGGAGGCTACACCTTC.

V usage is TRBV2 and J usage is TRBJ1-2, with D hard to call. This CDR3 is built from 14 residues. V was shortened by 0 bases and J by 4 bases, with 9 bases between the two germline ends. The germline CDR1 and CDR2 sequences are SNHLY and FYNNEI. The CDR3 DNA is TGTGCCAGCAGTGAAGCTGCTCAGGCCTATGGCTACACCTTC. This gives the protein CASSEAAQAYGYTF.

The chain uses TRBV7-9 and TRBJ2-6; D uncertain. V lost 4 bases and J 0 bases, leaving 10 bases between the germline ends. CDR1 and CDR2 from the germline V gene are SEHNR and FQNEAQ (reference sequence). The CDR3 extends over 16 amino acids. CDR3 in amino acids: CASSSPSFSGANVLTF. The CDR3 DNA is TGTGCCAGCAGCTCCCCCAGTTTCTCTGGGGCCAACGTCCTGACTTTC.

V gene TRBV30 combines with J gene TRBJ1-1; D not resolved. Germline V gives CDR1 GTSNPN, CDR2 SVGIG (reference sequence). V was pared by 3 bases and J by 6 bases, with 8 bases between. CDR3 length equals 11 residues. CDR3 coding DNA: TGTGCCTGGAGCCTATCTGCTGAAGCTTTCTTT. It is translated as CAWSLSAEAFF.

CDR3 amino acids: CASSQVSSHGYTF. As DNA, the CDR3 is TGTGCCAGCAGCCAAGTTTCCAGCCATGGCTACACCTTC. The V and J genes are TRBV14 and TRBJ1-2; no reliable D call. The germline CDR1 and CDR2 sequences are SGHDN and FVKESK. The V gene lost 1 base and the J gene lost 6 bases, with 9 bases spanning the gap. The CDR3 is made up of 13 amino acids.